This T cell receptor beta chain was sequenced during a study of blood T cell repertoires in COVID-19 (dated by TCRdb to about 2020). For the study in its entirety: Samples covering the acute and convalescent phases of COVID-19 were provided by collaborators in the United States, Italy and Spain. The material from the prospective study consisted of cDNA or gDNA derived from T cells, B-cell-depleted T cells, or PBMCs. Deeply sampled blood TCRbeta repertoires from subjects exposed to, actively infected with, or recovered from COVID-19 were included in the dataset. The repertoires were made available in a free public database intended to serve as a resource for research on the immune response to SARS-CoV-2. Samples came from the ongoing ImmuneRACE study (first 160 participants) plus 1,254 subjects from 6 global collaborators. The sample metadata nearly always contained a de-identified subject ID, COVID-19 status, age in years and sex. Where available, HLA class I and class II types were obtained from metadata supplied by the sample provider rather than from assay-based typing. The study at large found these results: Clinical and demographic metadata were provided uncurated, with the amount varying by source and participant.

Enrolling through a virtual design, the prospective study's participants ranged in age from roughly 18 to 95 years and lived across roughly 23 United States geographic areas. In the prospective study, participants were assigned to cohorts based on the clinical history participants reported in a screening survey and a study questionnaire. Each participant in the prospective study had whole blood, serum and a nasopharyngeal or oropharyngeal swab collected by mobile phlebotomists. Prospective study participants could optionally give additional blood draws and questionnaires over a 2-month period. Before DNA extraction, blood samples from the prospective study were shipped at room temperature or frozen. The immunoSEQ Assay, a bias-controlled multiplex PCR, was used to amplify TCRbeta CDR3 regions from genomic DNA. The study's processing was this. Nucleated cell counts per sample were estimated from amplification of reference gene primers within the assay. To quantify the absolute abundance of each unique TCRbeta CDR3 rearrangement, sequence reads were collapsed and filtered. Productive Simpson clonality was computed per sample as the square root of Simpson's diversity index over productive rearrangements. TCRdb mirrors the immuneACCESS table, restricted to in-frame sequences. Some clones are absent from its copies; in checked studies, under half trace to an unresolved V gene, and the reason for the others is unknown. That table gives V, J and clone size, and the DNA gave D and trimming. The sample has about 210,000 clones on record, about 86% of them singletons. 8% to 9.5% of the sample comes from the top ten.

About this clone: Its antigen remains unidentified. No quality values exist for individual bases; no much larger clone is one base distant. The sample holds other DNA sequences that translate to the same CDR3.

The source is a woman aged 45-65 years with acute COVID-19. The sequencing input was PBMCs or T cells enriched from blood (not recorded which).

The CDR3 protein is CSVERSYNEQFF. The sequenced DNA: TGCAGCGTTGAACGGTCCTACAATGAGCAGTTCTTC. The V and J genes are TRBV29-1 and TRBJ2-1, with the identity of the D gene unclear. The junction carries 3 bases between V and J, which are trimmed by 2 bases and 1 base respectively. Spanning cysteine to phenylalanine, the CDR3 consists of 12 amino acids. The entry retains the CDR3 DNA only, 36 bases that are in frame from base 1. CDR1 and CDR2, looked up from the germline V gene, are SQVTM and ANQGSEA.